The 23 T cell receptor beta chains in this list originate from one sample, sequenced in a study of shared clonotypes between healthy human individuals (dated by TCRdb to 2018 to 2020). Library prep was done by the immunoSEQ multiplex PCR assay. TCRdb re-hosts the immuneACCESS table, in-frame sequences only. Its copies lack some clones; in the studies checked, an unresolved V gene accounts for under half of them, and the cause for the rest is not known. The sample table holds about 980,000 clones, of which approximately 80% were seen once. 1.5% of the sample belongs to the ten largest clones. Sequenced input: memory CD4+ T cells sorted from blood. In the paper's terms, the cell subset or site label means: CD45RA-negative fraction. These receptors originate from a man younger than 30 in good health.

The chain is built from TRBV6-1 and TRBJ1-1; D not certain. The CDR3 loop spans 15 amino acids. Per germline, CDR1 MNHNS and CDR2 SASEGT. V dropped 2 bases and J dropped 2 bases, with 12 bases sitting between them. The CDR3 coding sequence is TGTGCCAGCAGTGAAAGTACTGGGATCAACACTGAAGCTTTCTTT. Residues: CASSESTGINTEAFF.

Regarding this clone: At one end, the junction sequence differs from germline, possibly due to a read error. The genes are TRBV5-4 and TRBJ2-3; TRBD2 aligns across 8 bases. This CDR3 comprises 12 residues. The V gene's germline CDR1 is SGHNT and CDR2 YYREEE (reference sequence). Here the CDR3 DNA reads TGTGCCAGCAGTAATGGGGGGACTAGTCGTCATTTT. Encoded protein: CASSNGGTSRHF.

This rearrangement joins TRBV30 to TRBJ2-7, with 11 positions matching TRBD2. CDR1 is GTSNPN and CDR2 is SVGIG in the germline V gene (reference sequence). The CDR3 is 13 amino acids. V gave up 2 bases and J gave up 6 bases; unmatched junction bases: 3. Here the CDR3 DNA reads TGTGCCTGGAGTAGACTAGCGGGAAGCGAGCAGTACTTC. Its translation: CAWSRLAGSEQYF.

In its sample, this clone was seen a few times. The genes are TRBV25-1 and TRBJ1-1, with D unclear. Trimming pared 6 bases from V and 8 bases from J, leaving 10 bases between. Germline values: CDR1 MGHDK, CDR2 SYGVNS. CDR3 length: 11 amino acids. The CDR3 bases are TGTGCCAGCAGAGGACGTCTCGAAGCTTTCTTT. Amino acid sequence: CASRGRLEAFF.

This clone was counted many times. The chain employs TRBV27 and TRBJ2-1; 12 positions match TRBD2. The CDR3 totals 16 residues. Germline CDR1 is MNHEY and CDR2 is SMNVEV (reference sequence). V gave up 10 bases and J gave up 7 bases; unmatched junction bases: 14. As DNA, the CDR3 is TGTGCCACCTCCCCATTACTAGCGGGAGGTCAGAATGAGCAGTTCTTC. It encodes CATSPLLAGGQNEQFF.

This sequence joins TRBV7-2 and TRBJ2-1; the match to TRBD1 covers 8 bases. CDR1 is SGHTA and CDR2 is FQGNSA in the germline V gene. Trimming removed 5 bases from V and 2 bases from J; junction bases left unmatched: 5. The length of the CDR3 is 15 residues. In nucleotides, the CDR3 is TGTGCCAGCAGCCCAAGACAGGGGACCTACAATGAGCAGTTCTTC. This encodes CASSPRQGTYNEQFF.

The rearrangement uses TRBV19 and TRBJ2-2; 8 nucleotides align to TRBD1. Germline V gene sequence: CDR1 LNHDA, CDR2 SQIVND (reference sequence). The CDR3 sequence is 13 residues long. With 7 bases clipped from V and 6 bases from J, the junction kept 4 bases outside the gene matches. CDR3 DNA sequence: TGTGCCAGTACAGGCAGGGGGCCCGGGGAGCTGTTTTTT. Translation: CASTGRGPGELFF.

In nucleotides, the CDR3 is TGTGCCAGCAGCGACAGGGTATATCGCAATGAGCAGTTCTTC. Translation: CASSDRVYRNEQFF. The genes are TRBV7-2 and TRBJ2-1, with 7 bases aligning to TRBD1. Germline lookup yields CDR1 SGHTA and CDR2 FQGNSA. V dropped 5 bases and J dropped 6; count of bases not matched to a gene: 7. The CDR3 has 14 residues.

The gene calls are TRBV7-2 and TRBJ2-1, with a weak D call TRBD1 (5 bases). The CDR3 is 13 residues long. Germline lookup yields CDR1 SGHTA and CDR2 FQGNSA. With 5 bases removed from V and 4 bases from J, the gap between germline ends came to 9 bases. This CDR3 is CASSPTGYNEQFF. Written as DNA, the CDR3 is TGTGCCAGCAGCCCCACAGGATACAATGAGCAGTTCTTC.

The chain is built from TRBV5-4 and TRBJ1-3; TRBD1 agrees at 9 bases. The junction had 8 bases not matched to a gene; V was cut back by 6 bases and J by 7 bases. Germline CDR1 reads SGHNT; CDR2 reads YYREEE (reference sequence). There are 14 residues in the CDR3. The CDR3: CASTPGTGTNTIYF. The CDR3 DNA reads as TGTGCCAGCACCCCCGGGACAGGGACTAACACCATATATTTT.

V is TRBV5-1 and J is TRBJ2-7; the D is unclear. V was shortened by 2 bases and J by 3 bases, with 6 bases between the two germline ends. CDR1 and CDR2 (germline): SGHRS, YFSETQ. The CDR3 extends over 12 amino acids. The CDR3, as DNA: TGCGCCAGCAGCTTCGGAATCTACGAGCAGTACTTC. Protein sequence: CASSFGIYEQYF.

V and J are TRBV21-1 and TRBJ2-2; the D call in the table, TRBD1, was not verified against the DNA. TRBV21-1 is annotated as a pseudogene. This CDR3 comprises 16 residues. The CDR3 region is CASSKGGTANTGELFF. CDR3 sequence (DNA): TGTGCCAGCAGCAAAGGCGGGACAGCTAACACCGGGGAGCTGTTTTTT.

The chain uses TRBV6-1 and TRBJ1-1; no clear D. Trimming left V 5 bases short and J 7 bases short, with 14 bases between. CDR3 length: 13 residues. Germline lookup yields CDR1 MNHNS and CDR2 SASEGT. The CDR3 DNA is TGTGCCAGCAGTCAAGGCCCCTCGGGTGAAGCTTTCTTT. Its protein product is CASSQGPSGEAFF.

The chain uses TRBV19 and TRBJ1-2; weak D call: TRBD1 (5 bases). Per the germline V gene, CDR1 is LNHDA and CDR2 is SQIVND (reference sequence). The CDR3 is made up of 14 amino acids. Trimming pared 7 bases from V and 3 bases from J, leaving 15 bases between. CDR3 nucleotide sequence: TGTGCCAGTACCCTCTCCATCAGGGACTATGGCTACACCTTC. Translated: CASTLSIRDYGYTF.

The chain uses TRBV5-8 and TRBJ2-5, with D possibly being TRBD2 (6 bases). CDR3 size: 12 residues. Trimming shortened V by 2 bases and J by 13 bases, and 15 bases separated the two germline ends. CDR1 is SGHTS and CDR2 is YDEGEE in the germline V gene. The CDR3 DNA reads TGTGCCAGCAGCTTTGAGACAAGGGGAGGGTACTTC. This gives the protein CASSFETRGGYF.

V gene TRBV5-1 combines with J gene TRBJ2-1, with 7 bases that match TRBD2. Germline-derived CDR1 and CDR2 are SGHRS and YFSETQ. The CDR3 runs to 15 residues. Trimming took 8 bases from V and 4 from J; bases not matched to a gene: 12. The DNA of the CDR3 is TGCGCCAGTTCCCGGGAGCTAGCGGATTACAATGAGCAGTTCTTC. As protein: CASSRELADYNEQFF.

The chain uses TRBV19 and TRBJ2-1; D tentatively reads TRBD1 or TRBD2 (5 bases each). This CDR3 comprises 15 residues. Trimming removed 8 bases from V and 0 bases from J, with 14 bases in between. The V gene's germline CDR1 is LNHDA and CDR2 SQIVND (reference sequence). The CDR3 DNA reads TGTGCCAGTTCCGGGACGGGGAGCTCCTACAATGAGCAGTTCTTC. Protein product: CASSGTGSSYNEQFF.

The gene calls are TRBV4-3 and TRBJ1-2, with 7 bases aligning to TRBD1. V dropped 0 bases and J dropped 8; count of bases not matched to a gene: 6. Germline V CDR1 and CDR2: LGHNA, YSLEER. The CDR3 spans 14 residues. CDR3 in DNA: TGCGCCAGCAGCCAAGATAAGGGGGCCGGAGGCTACACCTTC. It is translated as CASSQDKGAGGYTF.

This rearrangement joins TRBV6-5 to TRBJ2-7; no definite D call. The CDR3 has 12 amino acids. The V end lost 7 bases, the J end lost 7 bases, and 14 bases lay between the germline ends. Germline V gene lookup returns CDR1 MNHEY and CDR2 SVGAGI. DNA of the CDR3: TGTGCCAGCAACCGACGTAATGGGGAGCAGTACTTC. It codes for CASNRRNGEQYF.

This clone was seen more than once but under ten times. This sample also contains other DNA sequences that code for the same CDR3. The chain is built from TRBV29-1 and TRBJ1-1; TRBD1 might be the D (5 bases). The CDR3 is made up of 12 amino acids. Germline assignment: CDR1 SQVTM and CDR2 ANQGSEA. Trimming removed 6 bases from V and 5 bases from J, with 13 bases in between. The DNA of the CDR3 is TGCAGCGTCCACCGGGGGGGGACTGAAGCTTTCTTT. As protein: CSVHRGGTEAFF.

The chain carries TRBV7-9 and TRBJ2-3; D gene ambiguous. CDR1 is SEHNR and CDR2 is FQNEAQ in the germline V gene (reference sequence). Trimming pared 2 bases from V and 3 bases from J, leaving 12 bases between. The CDR3 sequence is 15 residues long. The CDR3 sequence: CASSLRTRRTDTQYF. For the CDR3, the DNA is TGTGCCAGCAGCTTACGGACCCGCCGAACAGATACGCAGTATTTT.

The chain has TRBV2 and TRBJ2-1; the D gene is possibly TRBD2 (6 bases). Trimming cost V 9 bases and J 2 bases, with 17 bases left between them. The germline CDR1 and CDR2 sequences are SNHLY and FYNNEI. The CDR3 spans 15 residues. The chain's CDR3 is CASFSAGMPYNEQFF. The CDR3 bases are TGTGCCAGTTTTTCCGCGGGGATGCCCTACAATGAGCAGTTCTTC.

The chain combines TRBV11-3 with TRBJ2-7; 8 bases are a match to TRBD1. Germline CDR1 is SGHNT and CDR2 is YENEEA. V shed 5 bases, J shed 7 bases, and the junction held 7 bases outside the gene matches. The CDR3 is made up of 13 amino acids. The CDR3 coding sequence is TGTGCCAGCAGCCTTCAGGGGGCGTCGGAGCAGTACTTC. Protein: CASSLQGASEQYF. The whole variable domain, filled in from reference TRBV11-3 and TRBJ2-7, reads EAGVVQSPRYKIIEKKQPVAFWCNPISGHNTLYWYLQNLGQGPELLIRYENEEAVDDSQLPKDRFSAERLKGVDSTLKIQPAELGDSAVYLCASSLQGASEQYFGPGTRLTVT.